This T cell receptor (beta chain) is drawn from a study of graft-versus-host responses after intestinal transplantation. Study in general: Recipients were given multivisceral, liver-intestinal, or isolated intestinal transplants. Every transplant recipient was induced with anti-thymocyte globulin, then maintained on tacrolimus and steroids for around 3 years. Overall study results and limits: Recipient marrow harbored GvH clones, some of which surfaced first in ileum or blood.

Notes on this clone: Its antigen is still unknown.

Generated by immunoSEQ multiplex PCR, the TCRdb table keeps only in-frame clones and is missing some. The table includes 50,000 to 75,000 clones, 89% detected once. Grafts had their tissue processed, releasing intraepithelial and lamina propria lymphocytes. The CDR3 extends over 13 amino acids. V was cut by 0 bases and J by 6 bases, with 7 bases left in between. Germline V CDR1 and CDR2: MNHNS, SASEGT. The input for sequencing was ileum tissue, taken approximately 370 days after transplant. V is TRBV6-1 and J is TRBJ2-3; a possible D gene is TRBD1 (6 bases). The TCR was taken from a human patient who received an intestinal transplant, so some T cells may come from the graft donor. The CDR3 sequence: CASSEARGDTQYF. CDR3 DNA sequence: TGTGCCAGCAGTGAAGCGAGGGGGGATACGCAGTATTTT.